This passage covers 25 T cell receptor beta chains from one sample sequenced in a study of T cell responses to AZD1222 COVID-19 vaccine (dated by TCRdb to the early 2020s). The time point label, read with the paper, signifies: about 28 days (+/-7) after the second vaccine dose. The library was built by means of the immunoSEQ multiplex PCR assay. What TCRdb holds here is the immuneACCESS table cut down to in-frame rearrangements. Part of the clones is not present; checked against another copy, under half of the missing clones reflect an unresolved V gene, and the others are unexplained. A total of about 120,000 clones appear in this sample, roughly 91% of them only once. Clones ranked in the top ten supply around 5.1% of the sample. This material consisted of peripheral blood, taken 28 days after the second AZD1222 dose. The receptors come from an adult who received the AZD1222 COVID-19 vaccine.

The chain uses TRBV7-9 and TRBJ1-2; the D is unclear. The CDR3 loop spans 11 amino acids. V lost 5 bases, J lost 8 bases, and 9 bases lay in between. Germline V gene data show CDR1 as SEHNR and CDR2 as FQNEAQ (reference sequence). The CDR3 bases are TGTGCCAGCAGCCCGGGCTTCGGCTACACCTTC. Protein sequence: CASSPGFGYTF.

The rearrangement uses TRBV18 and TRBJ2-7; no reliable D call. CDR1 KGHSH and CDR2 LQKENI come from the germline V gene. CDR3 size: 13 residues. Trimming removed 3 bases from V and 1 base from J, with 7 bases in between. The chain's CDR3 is CASSPLSSYEQYF. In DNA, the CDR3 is TGTGCCAGCTCACCTCTCAGTTCCTACGAGCAGTACTTC. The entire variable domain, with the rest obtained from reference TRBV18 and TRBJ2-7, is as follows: NAGVMQNPRHLVRRRGQEARLRCSPMKGHSHVYWYRQLPEEGLKFMVYLQKENIIDESGMPKERFSAEFPKEGPSILRIQQVVRGDSAAYFCASSPLSSYEQYFGPGTRLTVT.

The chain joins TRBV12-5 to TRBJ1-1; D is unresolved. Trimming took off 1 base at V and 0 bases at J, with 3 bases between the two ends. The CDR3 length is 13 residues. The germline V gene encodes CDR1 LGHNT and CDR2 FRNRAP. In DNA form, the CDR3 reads TGTGCTAGTGGTTTGGCGGTGAACACTGAAGCTTTCTTT. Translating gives CASGLAVNTEAFF.

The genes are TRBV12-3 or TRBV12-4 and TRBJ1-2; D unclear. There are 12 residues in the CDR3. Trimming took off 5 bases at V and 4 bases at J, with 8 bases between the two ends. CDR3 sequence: CASSTVSYGYTF. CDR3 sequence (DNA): TGTGCCAGCAGTACAGTGAGCTATGGCTACACCTTC.

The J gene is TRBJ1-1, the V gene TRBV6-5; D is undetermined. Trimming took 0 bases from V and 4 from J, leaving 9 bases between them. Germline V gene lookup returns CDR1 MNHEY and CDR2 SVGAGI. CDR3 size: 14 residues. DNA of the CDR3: TGTGCCAGCAGTTACTCAGGGATTGGCACTGAAGCTTTCTTT. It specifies CASSYSGIGTEAFF.

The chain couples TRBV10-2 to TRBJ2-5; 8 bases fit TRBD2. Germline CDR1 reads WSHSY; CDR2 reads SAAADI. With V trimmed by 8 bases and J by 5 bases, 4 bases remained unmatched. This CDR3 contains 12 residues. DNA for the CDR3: TGCGCCAGCGGACTAGCAGGGGAGACCCAGTACTTC. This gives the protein CASGLAGETQYF.

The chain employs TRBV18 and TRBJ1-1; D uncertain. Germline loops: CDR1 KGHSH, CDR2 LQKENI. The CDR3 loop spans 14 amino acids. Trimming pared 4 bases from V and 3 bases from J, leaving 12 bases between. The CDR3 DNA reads TGTGCCAGCTCACGGGATTCGGCTCACACTGAAGCTTTCTTT. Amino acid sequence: CASSRDSAHTEAFF.

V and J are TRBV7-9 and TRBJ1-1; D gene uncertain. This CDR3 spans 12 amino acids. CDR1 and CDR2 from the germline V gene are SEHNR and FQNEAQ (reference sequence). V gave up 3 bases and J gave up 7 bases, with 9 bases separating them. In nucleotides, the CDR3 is TGTGCCAGCAGCTTCATACGGAGTGAAGCTTTCTTT. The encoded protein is CASSFIRSEAFF.

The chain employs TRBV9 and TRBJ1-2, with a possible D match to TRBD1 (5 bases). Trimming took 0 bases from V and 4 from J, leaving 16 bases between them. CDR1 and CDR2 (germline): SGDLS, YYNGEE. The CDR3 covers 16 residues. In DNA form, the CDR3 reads TGTGCCAGCAGCGTAGGCGCGGGGCAGGGAGCCTATGGCTACACCTTC. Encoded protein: CASSVGAGQGAYGYTF.

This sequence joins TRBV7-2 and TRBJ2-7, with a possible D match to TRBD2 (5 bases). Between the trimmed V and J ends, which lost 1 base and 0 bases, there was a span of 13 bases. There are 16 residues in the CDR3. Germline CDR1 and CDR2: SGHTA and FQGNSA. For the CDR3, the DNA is TGTGCCAGCAGCTTAGAGAGGCGGGTAAGCTCCTACGAGCAGTACTTC. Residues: CASSLERRVSSYEQYF.

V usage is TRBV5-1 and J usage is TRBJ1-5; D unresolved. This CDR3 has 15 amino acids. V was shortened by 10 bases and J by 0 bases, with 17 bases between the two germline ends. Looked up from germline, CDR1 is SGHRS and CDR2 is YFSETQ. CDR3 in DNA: TGCGCCGGCTCCGGGGAGATTTATAGCAATCAGCCCCAGCATTTT. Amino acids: CAGSGEIYSNQPQHF.

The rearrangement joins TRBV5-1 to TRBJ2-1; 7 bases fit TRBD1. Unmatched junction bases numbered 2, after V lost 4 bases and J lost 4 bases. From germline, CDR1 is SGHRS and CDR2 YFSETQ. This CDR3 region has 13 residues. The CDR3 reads CASSRDSYNEQFF. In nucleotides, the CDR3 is TGCGCCAGCAGCAGGGACAGTTACAATGAGCAGTTCTTC.

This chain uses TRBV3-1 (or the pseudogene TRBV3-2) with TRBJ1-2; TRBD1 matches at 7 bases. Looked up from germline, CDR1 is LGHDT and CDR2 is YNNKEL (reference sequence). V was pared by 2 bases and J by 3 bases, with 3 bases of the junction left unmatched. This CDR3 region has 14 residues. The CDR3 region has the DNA TGTGCCAGCAGCCAACAGACAGGGTACTATGGCTACACCTTC. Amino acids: CASSQQTGYYGYTF.

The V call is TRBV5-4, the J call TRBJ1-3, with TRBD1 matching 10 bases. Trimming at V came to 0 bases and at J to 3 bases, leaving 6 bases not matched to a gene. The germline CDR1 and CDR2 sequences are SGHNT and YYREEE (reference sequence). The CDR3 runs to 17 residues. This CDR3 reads CASSLGTGTGVGNTIYF. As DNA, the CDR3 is TGTGCCAGCAGCTTGGGCACCGGGACAGGGGTTGGAAACACCATATATTTT.

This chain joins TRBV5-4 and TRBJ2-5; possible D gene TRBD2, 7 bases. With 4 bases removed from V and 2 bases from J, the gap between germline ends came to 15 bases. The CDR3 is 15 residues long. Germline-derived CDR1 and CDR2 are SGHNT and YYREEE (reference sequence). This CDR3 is CASSQEAGAQETQYF. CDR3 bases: TGTGCCAGCAGCCAAGAGGCGGGGGCGCAAGAGACCCAGTACTTC.

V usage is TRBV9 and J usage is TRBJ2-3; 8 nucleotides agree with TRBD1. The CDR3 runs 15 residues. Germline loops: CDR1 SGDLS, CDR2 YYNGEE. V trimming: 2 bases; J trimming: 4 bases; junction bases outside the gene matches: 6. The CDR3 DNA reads TGTGCCAGCAGCGTTAGGACAGGGTATCCAGATACGCAGTATTTT. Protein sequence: CASSVRTGYPDTQYF.

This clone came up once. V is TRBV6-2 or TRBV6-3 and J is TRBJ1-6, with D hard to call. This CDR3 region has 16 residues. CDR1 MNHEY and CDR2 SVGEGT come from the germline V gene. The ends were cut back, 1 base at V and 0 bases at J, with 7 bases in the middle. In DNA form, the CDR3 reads TGTGCCAGCAGTTACTTGGGGAGCTCCTATAATTCACCCCTCCACTTT. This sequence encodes CASSYLGSSYNSPLHF.

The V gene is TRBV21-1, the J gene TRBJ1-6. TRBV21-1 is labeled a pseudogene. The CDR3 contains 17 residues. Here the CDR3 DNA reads TGTGCCAGCAGCAAACAGGAGGGCAGGGGACTTAATTCACCCCTCCACTTT. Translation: CASSKQEGRGLNSPLHF.

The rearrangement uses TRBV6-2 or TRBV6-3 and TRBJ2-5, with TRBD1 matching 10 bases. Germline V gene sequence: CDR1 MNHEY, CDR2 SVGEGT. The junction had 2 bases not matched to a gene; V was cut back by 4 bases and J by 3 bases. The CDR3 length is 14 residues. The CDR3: CASSSGTGEETQYF. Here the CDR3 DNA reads TGTGCCAGCAGTTCCGGGACAGGGGAAGAGACCCAGTACTTC.

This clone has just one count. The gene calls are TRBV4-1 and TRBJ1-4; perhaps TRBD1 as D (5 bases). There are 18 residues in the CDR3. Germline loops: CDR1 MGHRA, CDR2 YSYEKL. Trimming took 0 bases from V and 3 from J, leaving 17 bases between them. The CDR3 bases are TGCGCCAGCAGCCAAGAATGGGCCCGGACGGGGGCTAATGAAAAACTGTTTTTT. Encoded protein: CASSQEWARTGANEKLFF.

This CDR3 reads CASSVGEGIGNQPQHF. The CDR3 region has the DNA TGTGCCAGCAGCGTAGGGGAAGGGATTGGCAATCAGCCCCAGCATTTT. The chain has TRBV9 and TRBJ1-5; D not certain. Trimming took 0 bases from V and 2 from J, leaving 12 bases between them. This CDR3 has 16 residues. The germline CDR1 and CDR2 sequences are SGDLS and YYNGEE.

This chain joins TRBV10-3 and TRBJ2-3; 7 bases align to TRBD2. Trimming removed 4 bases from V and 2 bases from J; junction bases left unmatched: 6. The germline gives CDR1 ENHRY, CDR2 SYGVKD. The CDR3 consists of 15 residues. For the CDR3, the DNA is TGTGCCATCAGTGCGAGCGGGGTTCCCACAGATACGCAGTATTTT. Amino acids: CAISASGVPTDTQYF.

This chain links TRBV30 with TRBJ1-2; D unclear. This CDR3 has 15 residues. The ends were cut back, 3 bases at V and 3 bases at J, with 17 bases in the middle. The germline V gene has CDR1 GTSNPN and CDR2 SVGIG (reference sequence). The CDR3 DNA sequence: TGTGCCTGGAGCTCTTTTGTTGCGGTGGACTATGGCTACACCTTC. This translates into CAWSSFVAVDYGYTF.

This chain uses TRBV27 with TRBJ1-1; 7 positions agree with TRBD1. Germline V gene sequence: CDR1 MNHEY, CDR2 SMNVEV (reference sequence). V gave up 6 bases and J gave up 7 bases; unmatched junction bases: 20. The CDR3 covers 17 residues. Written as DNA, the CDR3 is TGTGCCAGCAGCCCCTCCCCGACAGGGTGGATTGGCGGTGAAGCTTTCTTT. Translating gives CASSPSPTGWIGGEAFF.

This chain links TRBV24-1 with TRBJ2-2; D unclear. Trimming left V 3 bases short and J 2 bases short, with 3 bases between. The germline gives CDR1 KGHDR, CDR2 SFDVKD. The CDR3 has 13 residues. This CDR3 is CATSDPNTGELFF. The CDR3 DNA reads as TGTGCCACCAGTGATCCTAACACCGGGGAGCTGTTTTTT.